What follows are 12 T cell receptor beta chains derived from one specimen sequenced in a study of T cells in Graves' hyperthyroidism and ophthalmopathy. Amplification yielded TCR beta CDR3 regions, with RNA transcripts as the source. With the HTBI primer set, the TCR CDR3 went through a first round of RT-PCR. TCRdb independently ran MiXCR on the multiplex PCR reads; one entry per CDR3 protein. Counted here are 500,000 to 750,000 distinct CDR3 sequences, 14% occurring once; the ten biggest clones make up over 6%. The sample taken for sequencing was blood. All receptors come from a woman aged 18-29 years with Graves' ophthalmopathy.

V gene TRBV27 combines with J gene TRBJ2-2; maybe TRBD1 (5 bases). Trimming took off 3 bases at V and 2 bases at J, with 10 bases between the two ends. This CDR3 has 15 residues. Germline V lookup: CDR1 MNHEY, CDR2 SMNVEV (reference sequence). The CDR3 region has the DNA TGTGCCAGCAGTTTCCTCAGGGAAAACACCGGGGAGCTGTTTTTT. Protein: CASSFLRENTGELFF.

Notes on this clonotype: A read error may be the cause here, since a much bigger clone is one base away. The genes are TRBV7-2 and TRBJ2-7, with D perhaps matching TRBD2 (6 bases). The V end lost 5 bases, the J end lost 3 bases, and 29 bases lay between the germline ends. CDR1 and CDR2 from the germline V gene are SGHTA and FQGNSA. CDR3 length equals 19 residues. CDR3 DNA sequence: TGTGCCAGCAGCCCTGACCTTCTATTCTCAACACGACTAGGCTACGAGCAGTACTTC. It is translated as CASSPDLLFSTRLGYEQYF.

The chain joins TRBV19 to TRBJ2-5, with 7 bases aligning to TRBD1. Germline V gives CDR1 LNHDA, CDR2 SQIVND (reference sequence). This CDR3 is built from 15 residues. The ends lost 4 bases at V and 5 bases at J; junction bases unmatched: 10. The CDR3 loop is CASSTGQRDLETQYF. The CDR3 region has the DNA TGTGCCAGTAGTACGGGACAGAGAGACCTGGAGACCCAGTACTTC.

The chain recombines TRBV30 with TRBJ1-5; tentatively, D is TRBD1 (5 bases). This CDR3 is 13 amino acids long. V lost 0 bases, J lost 6 bases, and 9 bases lay in between. Germline V CDR1 and CDR2: GTSNPN, SVGIG (reference sequence). In DNA form, the CDR3 reads TGTGCCTGGAGTGTAACGGGGGGTCAGCCCCAGCATTTT. It specifies CAWSVTGGQPQHF.

This clonotype showed up many times. CDR3 sequence reads: CASSREEWTEQYF. In DNA, the CDR3 is TGTGCCAGCAGCAGGGAGGAGTGGACGGAGCAGTACTTC. The chain employs TRBV5-5 and TRBJ2-7; tentatively, D is TRBD2 (6 bases). Deletions cut 4 bases from V and 7 bases from J, with 15 bases between. CDR1 is SGHKS, CDR2 YYEKEE, per germline (reference sequence). CDR3 size: 13 residues. The full variable domain, completed using reference TRBV5-5 and TRBJ2-7, is DAGVTQSPTHLIKTRGQQVTLRCSPISGHKSVSWYQQVLGQGPQFIFQYYEKEERGRGNFPDRFSARQFPNYSSELNVNALLLGDSALYLCASSREEWTEQYFGPGTRLTVT.

This clonotype was counted a few times. This chain connects TRBV5-6 to TRBJ2-7; TRBD1 matches at 7 bases. The J segment lost 2 bases and the V segment lost 2 bases, leaving 7 bases of the junction unmatched. There are 15 residues in the CDR3. Germline lookup yields CDR1 SGHDT and CDR2 YYEEEE. CDR3 loop: CASSLLGTVAYEQYF. The CDR3 DNA is TGTGCCAGCAGCTTACTCGGGACAGTTGCCTACGAGCAGTACTTC. Using reference TRBV5-6 and TRBJ2-7 for the parts outside the CDR3, the full variable domain is DAGVTQSPTHLIKTRGQQVTLRCSPKSGHDTVSWYQQALGQGPQFIFQYYEEEERQRGNFPDRFSGHQFPNYSSELNVNALLLGDSALYLCASSLLGTVAYEQYFGPGTRLTVT.

This clonotype was detected ten times or more. V and J are TRBV24-1 and TRBJ2-7; a weak D match, TRBD1 (5 bases). CDR3 length: 13 residues. Looked up from germline, CDR1 is KGHDR and CDR2 is SFDVKD. V was cut by 9 bases and J by 0 bases, with 11 bases left in between. Here the CDR3 DNA reads TGTGCCACCCAGGGCCGGATCTCCTACGAGCAGTACTTC. It translates to CATQGRISYEQYF.

There are many counts of this clonotype. The chain recombines TRBV7-2 with TRBJ1-2; D call uncertain. Per germline, CDR1 SGHTA and CDR2 FQGNSA. The CDR3 contains 13 residues. V gave up 3 bases and J gave up 1 base, with 6 bases separating them. As DNA, the CDR3 is TGTGCCAGCAGCTTTGCCGGTAACTATGGCTACACCTTC. Protein sequence: CASSFAGNYGYTF.

This clonotype was seen ten or more times. This chain links TRBV6-5 with TRBJ2-5; 7 bases are shared with TRBD2. The V segment lost 0 bases and the J segment 5 bases; nucleotides outside the gene matches: 6. The CDR3 consists of 15 residues. Germline CDR1 MNHEY, CDR2 SVGAGI. The chain's CDR3 is CASSYSGGKRETQYF. The CDR3 bases are TGTGCCAGCAGTTACTCGGGAGGGAAGCGGGAGACCCAGTACTTC.

Details on this clonotype: A read error may explain this, as a much larger clone is one base away. The rearrangement uses TRBV10-3 and TRBJ2-7; 12 bases line up with TRBD2. Germline lookup yields CDR1 ENHRY and CDR2 SYGVKD. After removal of 7 bases from V and 7 bases from J, the junction contained 8 bases not matched to a gene. This CDR3 is 14 amino acids long. This CDR3 reads CAINRLAGETEQYF. Here the CDR3 DNA reads TGTGCCATCAATAGACTAGCGGGAGAAACTGAGCAGTACTTC.

This clonotype was picked up many times. The rearrangement links TRBV11-2 to TRBJ1-1; a weak D match, TRBD1 (5 bases). CDR3 length: 15 amino acids. Germline CDR1 SGHAT, CDR2 FQNNGV. V lost 4 bases to trimming and J lost 3 bases, with 15 bases between them. In DNA form, the CDR3 reads TGTGCCAGCAGCTCCCGATTCTTCAGGGACACTGAAGCTTTCTTT. Its translation is CASSSRFFRDTEAFF.

CDR3 DNA: TGTGCCTGGGGAGCTCAAGAGACCCAGTACTTC. It encodes CAWGAQETQYF. V and J are TRBV30 and TRBJ2-5; no clear D. The V end lost 5 bases, the J end lost 2 bases, and 6 bases lay between the germline ends. The CDR3 extends over 11 amino acids. Germline V CDR1 and CDR2: GTSNPN, SVGIG (reference sequence).